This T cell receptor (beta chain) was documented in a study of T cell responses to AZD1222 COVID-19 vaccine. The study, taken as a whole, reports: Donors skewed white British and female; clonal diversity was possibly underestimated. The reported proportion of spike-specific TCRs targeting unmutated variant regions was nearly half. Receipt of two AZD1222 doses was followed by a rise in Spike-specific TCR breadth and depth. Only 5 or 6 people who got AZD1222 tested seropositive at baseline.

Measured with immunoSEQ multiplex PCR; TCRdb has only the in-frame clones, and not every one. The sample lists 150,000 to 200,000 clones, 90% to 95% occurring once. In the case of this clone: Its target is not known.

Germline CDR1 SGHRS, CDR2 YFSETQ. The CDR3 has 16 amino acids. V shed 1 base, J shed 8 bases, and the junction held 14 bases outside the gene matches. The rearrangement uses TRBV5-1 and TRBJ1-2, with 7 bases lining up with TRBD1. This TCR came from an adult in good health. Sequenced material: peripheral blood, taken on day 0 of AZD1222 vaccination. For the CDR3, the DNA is TGCGCCAGCAGCTTGACTAGGACAGGTCGATTTGGAGGCTACACCTTC. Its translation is CASSLTRTGRFGGYTF.